The next 20 T cell receptor beta chains were all read from a single sample in a study of monozygotic twins with inflammatory bowel disease. TCRdb processed the 5' RACE reads again and assigns one entry to each CDR3 protein, with no DNA. This sample's table reports around 210,000 distinct CDR3 sequences. The sequenced sample consisted of blood. These receptors originate from a human donor with ulcerative colitis or Crohn's disease, or a healthy co-twin of an affected twin (not recorded which).

V and J are TRBV7-9 and TRBJ2-3; the TCRdb D gene call, TRBD1, has no DNA to confirm it. Per the germline V gene, CDR1 is SEHNR and CDR2 is FQNEAQ (reference sequence). The length of the CDR3 is 15 residues. CDR3 residues: CASSLDPGAGDTQYF.

The chain joins TRBV12-3 or TRBV12-4 to TRBJ1-1. CDR3 length: 15 residues. CDR3: CASSFLAELGTEAFF.

V gene TRBV20-1 combines with J gene TRBJ2-7; the TCRdb D gene call, TRBD2, has no DNA to confirm it. The germline V gene encodes CDR1 DFQATT and CDR2 SNEGSKA (reference sequence). This CDR3 has 18 amino acids. CDR3 loop: CSARDGGRGYYSSYEQYF.

The chain joins TRBV29-1 to TRBJ1-5; checking the TCRdb D call of TRBD1 is not possible without DNA. Per germline, CDR1 SQVTM and CDR2 ANQGSEA. The CDR3 is 13 residues long. This CDR3 reads CSVQGASNQPQHF.

The CDR3 protein is CASSLGEHGYTF. This rearrangement joins TRBV5-1 to TRBJ1-2. This CDR3 contains 12 residues. The germline CDR1 and CDR2 sequences are SGHRS and YFSETQ. Drawing the rest from reference TRBV5-1 and TRBJ1-2, the complete variable domain is KAGVTQTPRYLIKTRGQQVTLSCSPISGHRSVSWYQQTPGQGLQFLFEYFSETQRNKGNFPGRFSGRQFSNSRSEMNVSTLELGDSALYLCASSLGEHGYTFGSGTRLTVV.

The genes are TRBV7-9 and TRBJ2-7. CDR3 size: 13 residues. Germline-derived CDR1 and CDR2 are SEHNR and FQNEAQ (reference sequence). This CDR3 reads CASSSELPYEQYF. Full variable domain (missing parts from reference TRBV7-9 and TRBJ2-7): DTGVSQNPRHKITKRGQNVTFRCDPISEHNRLYWYRQTLGQGPEFLTYFQNEAQLEKSRLLSDRFSAERPKGSFSTLEIQRTEQGDSAMYLCASSSELPYEQYFGPGTRLTVT.

V is TRBV20-1 and J is TRBJ2-4; with no DNA, the TCRdb D assignment of TRBD1 cannot be verified. Germline-derived CDR1 and CDR2 are DFQATT and SNEGSKA (reference sequence). This CDR3 comprises 14 residues. The CDR3 region is CSARDGTDRNIQYF.

V is TRBV20-1 and J is TRBJ1-4. The length of the CDR3 is 12 residues. Germline V gives CDR1 DFQATT, CDR2 SNEGSKA (reference sequence). The CDR3 here is CSARGSNEKLFF.

V gene TRBV5-5 combines with J gene TRBJ2-4. The CDR3 length is 16 residues. From germline, CDR1 is SGHKS and CDR2 YYEKEE (reference sequence). Here the CDR3 reads CASSFHYGLSKNIQYF.

The CDR3 loop reads CASSSQVGAPETQYF. The chain employs TRBV7-2 and TRBJ2-5; TCRdb gives TRBD1 as the D gene, but with no DNA this cannot be confirmed. The CDR3 has 15 amino acids. Germline CDR1 and CDR2: SGHTA and FQGNSA.

The rearrangement uses TRBV7-9 and TRBJ2-1; the TCRdb D gene call, TRBD1, has no DNA to confirm it. The CDR3 runs to 13 residues. Per the germline V gene, CDR1 is SEHNR and CDR2 is FQNEAQ (reference sequence). The CDR3 loop is CASSLEDNNEQFF. The variable domain in full, with the rest retrieved from reference TRBV7-9 and TRBJ2-1, is DTGVSQNPRHKITKRGQNVTFRCDPISEHNRLYWYRQTLGQGPEFLTYFQNEAQLEKSRLLSDRFSAERPKGSFSTLEIQRTEQGDSAMYLCASSLEDNNEQFFGPGTRLTVL.

The V and J genes are TRBV27 and TRBJ1-5; checking the TCRdb D call of TRBD1 is not possible without DNA. This CDR3 spans 17 amino acids. Germline V lookup: CDR1 MNHEY, CDR2 SMNVEV (reference sequence). CDR3 sequence reads: CASSLSVVGGLGQPQHF.

The chain links TRBV7-2 to TRBJ2-7; lacking DNA, the TRBD2 call made by TCRdb goes unchecked. This CDR3 spans 15 amino acids. Per the germline V gene, CDR1 is SGHTA and CDR2 is FQGNSA. The CDR3 reads CASSSDGGRHHEQYF.

The chain couples TRBV5-1 to TRBJ2-3; the D gene TCRdb calls, TRBD2, cannot be checked with no DNA. CDR3 length: 18 residues. CDR1 is SGHRS, CDR2 YFSETQ, per germline. CDR3 region: CASSLAPGSGGSTDTQYF.

The rearrangement joins TRBV5-1 to TRBJ2-5; TCRdb reports TRBD2, a call that lacks DNA to check it against. Germline V CDR1 and CDR2: SGHRS, YFSETQ. CDR3 length: 16 amino acids. The chain's CDR3 is CASSLGGSAIQETQYF.

The chain combines TRBV20-1 with TRBJ2-2; TCRdb designates TRBD1, a call that cannot be tested without DNA. Germline loops: CDR1 DFQATT, CDR2 SNEGSKA (reference sequence). The length of the CDR3 is 16 residues. CDR3 region: CSAAGVGRGRDGELFF.

This chain joins TRBV15 and TRBJ2-1; TCRdb designates TRBD2, a call that cannot be tested without DNA. This CDR3 region has 16 residues. CDR1 is LNHNV and CDR2 is YYDKDF in the germline V gene (reference sequence). CDR3 sequence reads: CATSSPSGGIYNEQFF.

V usage is TRBV6-6 and J usage is TRBJ2-7; with no DNA, the TCRdb D assignment of TRBD2 cannot be verified. The germline V gene has CDR1 MNHNY and CDR2 SVGAGI (reference sequence). This CDR3 spans 12 amino acids. The CDR3 sequence is CASSFASGEQYF.

The chain couples TRBV19 to TRBJ2-3. Germline V gene data show CDR1 as LNHDA and CDR2 as SQIVND (reference sequence). CDR3 length: 14 residues. CDR3: CASQGYYSTDTQYF.

The V gene is TRBV5-6, the J gene TRBJ1-2; TCRdb indicates TRBD1, and absent DNA this call remains unverified. This CDR3 region has 11 residues. Germline CDR1 reads SGHDT; CDR2 reads YYEEEE. The CDR3 region is CASSLDGRGTF. The whole variable domain, filled in from reference TRBV5-6 and TRBJ1-2, reads DAGVTQSPTHLIKTRGQQVTLRCSPKSGHDTVSWYQQALGQGPQFIFQYYEEEERQRGNFPDRFSGHQFPNYSSELNVNALLLGDSALYLCASSLDGRGTFGSGTRLTVV.